The following is a T cell receptor (beta chain) sequence with its context. The sample is drawn from a study of STAT5B mutations in CD4+ large granular lymphocyte leukemia. Produced via immunoSEQ multiplex PCR; TCRdb's table is partial and in-frame only. The sample has about 29,000 clones, roughly 80% seen once. Sequencing used CD4+ T cells from blood buffy coats. The clonotype comes from a human donor in good health.

DNA of the CDR3: TGTGCCAGCAGCCTCACTAGCAGTAGCACAGATACGCAGTATTTT. It is translated as CASSLTSSSTDTQYF. This chain joins TRBV7-6 and TRBJ2-3; D might be TRBD2 (6 bases). V gave up 5 bases and J gave up 0 bases, with 12 bases separating them. CDR3 length equals 15 residues. CDR1 is SGHVS and CDR2 is FNYEAQ in the germline V gene.